This T cell receptor beta chain was retrieved from a study of CD8+CD57+ T cells in acquired aplastic anemia. Study-wide points: Patients and healthy controls showed no significant CD8+ Simpson's diversity difference. A set of 25 to 30 CD8+ CDR3 sequences was shared between patients and controls, and these sequences appeared highly expressed in patients.

Genomic DNA templated the TCR beta VDJ and CDR3 profiling. One entry per CDR3 protein results from TCRdb running MiXCR on the reads. The sample records around 170,000 distinct CDR3 sequences, around half being singletons. Trimming removed 2 bases from V and 4 bases from J; junction bases left unmatched: 3. Germline assignment: CDR1 MNHNS and CDR2 SASEGT. The CDR3 sequence is 14 residues long. This clonotype was detected ten times or more. Antigen specificity is unknown. Previously, flow cytometry had revealed CD8+CD57+ cell expansion in the patients chosen for sequencing. The diagnosis in all patients was severe acquired aplastic anemia. Patient blood was sampled before any therapy had been received.

This chain connects TRBV6-1 to TRBJ1-2; 8 positions agree with TRBD1. The receptor was isolated from a human donor with aplastic anemia. The sample taken for sequencing was sorted CD4+, CD8+, or CD8+CD57+ T cells (not recorded which) from PBMCs. The CDR3 is CASSENTGGYGYTF. The CDR3 region has the DNA TGTGCCAGCAGTGAAAACACAGGGGGCTATGGCTACACCTTC.